This T cell receptor (beta chain) derives from a study of read filtering for tumor transcriptome and immune sequencing. Study-level information: Among patients, some 17 were male and approximately 15 female, aged roughly 45 to 85 (mean around 61). R-ISS stage counts were under 10 for I, roughly 15 for II, 7 for III.

This library used approximately 0.4 ug RNA and molecular barcoded adaptors spanning alpha/delta and beta/gamma chains. TCRdb re-analysed the reads in MiXCR, keeping a single row per CDR3 protein. The data show 40,000 or so distinct CDR3 sequences, over 10% seen once. With respect to this clonotype: A read error may explain this, as a much larger clone is one base away.

The germline V gene has CDR1 SGHTA and CDR2 FQGNSA. V was cut by 2 bases and J by 8 bases, with 16 bases left in between. This CDR3 contains 15 residues. The genes are TRBV7-2 and TRBJ2-1; tentative D call: TRBD1 (5 bases). This sequence originates from a donor at least 40 years old with multiple myeloma. Sequences were obtained from a population of CD138-negative cells sorted from bone marrow. CDR3 nucleotides: TGTGCCAGCAGCTTATTAGGGGCCTTTGGCCATGAGCAGTTCTTC. As protein: CASSLLGAFGHEQFF. The whole variable domain, filled in from reference TRBV7-2 and TRBJ2-1, reads GAGVSQSPSNKVTEKGKDVELRCDPISGHTALYWYRQSLGQGLEFLIYFQGNSAPDKSGLPSDRFSAERTGGSVSTLTIQRTQQEDSAVYLCASSLLGAFGHEQFFGPGTRLTVL.